This T cell receptor beta chain was found in a study of OX40 agonist ivuxolimab in advanced cancers. Looking at the study overall: The eligibility criteria allowed prior anti-PD-1, anti-PD-L1 or anti-CTLA-4 therapy, and 40% had some.

Findings and limits, study-wide: No determination was made of the antigen specificity of the expanded peripheral T cells.

V gave up 2 bases and J gave up 3 bases; unmatched junction bases: 11. The germline V gene encodes CDR1 SGDLS and CDR2 YYNGEE. The length of the CDR3 is 16 residues. Comments on this clone: Its antigen remains unknown.

Peripheral blood came from all dose cohorts at three timepoints. Clones were read by immunoSEQ multiplex PCR, and TCRdb kept only the in-frame ones, dropping some. The sample yields tens of thousands of clones, more than 80% seen once. The material was CD4+ or CD8+ T cells sorted from blood, obtained in a trial of the OX40 agonist ivuxolimab. This receptor was taken from an adult with an advanced solid tumor such as melanoma, head and neck, liver or kidney cancer. J is TRBJ2-7 and V is TRBV9, with TRBD2 matching over 7 bases. CDR3 residues: CASSVPCLAANYEQYF. The CDR3 DNA reads TGTGCCAGCAGCGTTCCCTGTCTAGCGGCCAACTACGAGCAGTACTTC.